The sample holds many counts of the clone carrying this T cell receptor (beta chain). The sample's time point: newly diagnosed GD, antithyroid drugs for less than 3 months. Following extraction of RNA from PBMCs, that RNA was used to make the TCR library. The data were obtained in a study of regulatory T cells in long-lasting Graves disease. Building the TCR beta libraries relied on iRepertoire HTBI primers, and CDR3 regions underwent Arm-PCR. TCRdb independently ran MiXCR on the multiplex PCR reads; one entry per CDR3 protein. The data hold about 540,000 distinct CDR3 sequences, with approximately 12% observed a single time. Trimming took 5 bases from V and 2 from J, leaving 12 bases between them. Germline-derived CDR1 and CDR2 are LGHDT and YNNKEL (reference sequence). The CDR3 runs to 14 residues. The same data also contributed to another study, on T cells in Graves' hyperthyroidism and ophthalmopathy. From that study: Ophthalmopathy stood apart from stable hyperthyroidism in a 13 V-J model.

The material was peripheral blood mononuclear cells (PBMCs), obtained at new diagnosis, from a patient treated with antithyroid drugs. The sequence was collected from a young man with Graves disease. V and J are TRBV3-1 and TRBJ2-5; TRBD2 is a possible D gene (6 bases). In DNA, the CDR3 is TGTGCCAGCAGCGACAATCGGGAGCAAGAGACCCAGTACTTC. Amino acid sequence: CASSDNREQETQYF.